Below, 5 T cell receptor beta chains from the same sample are listed, as sequenced in a study of cytotoxic CD8 clonotypes in ibrutinib-treated CLL. The assay was immunoSEQ multiplex PCR, and TCRdb's table has in-frame clones only and misses some. The repertoire holds 25,000 to 30,000 clones, with more than 60% as singletons. The sample consisted of PBMCs, taken after 24 months of ibrutinib treatment. Every receptor here comes from a human donor with chronic lymphocytic leukemia.

This clone was counted a few times. V and J are TRBV7-2 and TRBJ1-1, with D unclear. Trimming removed 2 bases from V and 1 base from J, with 17 bases in between. The V gene's germline CDR1 is SGHTA and CDR2 FQGNSA. The CDR3 sequence is 17 residues long. The CDR3 DNA reads TGTGCCAGCAGCTTATGGGCGGGCACCGGGTCGAACACTGAAGCTTTCTTT. This codes for CASSLWAGTGSNTEAFF.

This sequence joins TRBV4-3 and TRBJ2-1; no clear D. The CDR3 is 15 amino acids. Germline assignment: CDR1 LGHNA and CDR2 YSLEER. The V gene lost 0 bases and the J gene lost 2 bases, with 8 bases spanning the gap. Written as DNA, the CDR3 is TGCGCCAGCAGCCAAGATATCTTCCCCTACAATGAGCAGTTCTTC. Amino acid sequence: CASSQDIFPYNEQFF.

V is TRBV19 and J is TRBJ1-1, with D maybe TRBD1 (5 bases). This CDR3 is 13 amino acids long. Germline-derived CDR1 and CDR2 are LNHDA and SQIVND (reference sequence). Deletions cut 5 bases from V and 1 base from J, with 8 bases between. CDR3 residues: CASSPRGNTEAFF. The CDR3 nucleotides read TGTGCCAGTAGTCCTAGGGGGAACACTGAAGCTTTCTTT.

The J gene is TRBJ2-3, the V gene TRBV6-5; D might be TRBD1 or TRBD2, each matching 5 bases. The CDR3 extends over 13 amino acids. Germline CDR1 and CDR2: MNHEY and SVGAGI. The ends were cut back, 6 bases at V and 8 bases at J, with 15 bases in the middle. CDR3 coding DNA: TGTGCCAGCAGACGCCGGGACGGCAGTACGCAGTATTTT. Its protein is CASRRRDGSTQYF.

This clone came up a few times. The V call is TRBV4-3, the J call TRBJ2-1, with 7 bases matching TRBD1. Germline lookup yields CDR1 LGHNA and CDR2 YSLEER. The CDR3 length is 15 residues. The J segment lost 6 bases and the V segment lost 4 bases, leaving 9 bases of the junction unmatched. The CDR3: CASSRSGQNLNEQFF. Here the CDR3 DNA reads TGCGCCAGCAGCCGGTCGGGACAGAACCTCAATGAGCAGTTCTTC.